The rows below give T cell receptor beta chains drawn from one sample of a study of cytotoxic CD8 clonotypes in ibrutinib-treated CLL. Clones were read by immunoSEQ multiplex PCR, and TCRdb kept only the in-frame ones, dropping some. The sample consists of some 130,000 clones, 70% to 90% of them appearing once. The material was PBMCs, obtained after 24 months of ibrutinib treatment. The receptors were sampled from a human donor with chronic lymphocytic leukemia. The CDR3 runs from the conserved cysteine through the conserved F or W. Fields, in order: clone size, V gene, CDR3 protein. Clone size appears in some rows only: once, few, many, or a class for an expanded clone.

- | TRBV28 | CASRLLASGYTF
- | TRBV5-6 | CASSFGTGHEQYF
- | TRBV7-9 | CASSSTGVAGGEQFF
once | TRBV5-4 | CASSFGTTHTGELFF
- | TRBV9 | CASSVRPSGGTGELFF
- | TRBV15 | CATSRAYSTGTGSGYTF
- | TRBV6-5 | CASWGFYNSPLHF
- | TRBV7-6 | CASSEGDYGYTF
- | TRBV27 | CASSSSVGHRNTIYF
- | TRBV7-3 | CASSLRSGLTYNEQFF
- | TRBV7-2 | CASSLGWESEAFF
- | TRBV2 | CASSDRLTEQFF
medium-sized | TRBV4-3 | CASSQERDVNLYGYTF
- | TRBV28 | CASPPRGLAGGVHEQYF
- | TRBV28 | CASSDGTAIDPSSTDTQYF
- | TRBV7-9 | CASSVGGARGFGYTF
- | TRBV15 | CATSRGGSGANVLTF
- | TRBV4-2 | CASSPTGDVREKLFF
- | TRBV30 | CAWTRQGTYGYTF
- | TRBV7-6 | CASSKDGIYEQYF
- | TRBV28 | CASRNTRQGSNEKLFF
- | TRBV5-1 | CASRVSNEKLFF
few | TRBV5-1 | CASSLAGTGLPGANVLTF
few | TRBV29-1 | CSVQGAGDYTF
- | TRBV9 | CASSVDRGLRSPLHF
- | TRBV28 | CASSQPYEQYF
- | TRBV7-9 | CASSLSQITYEQYF
- | TRBV30 | CAWSVLWARKLLDTEAFF
- | TRBV28 | CASSFLQRGHSGEKLFF